The 27 T cell receptor beta chains presented below share a single source sample, sequenced in a study of cytomegalovirus exposure and HLA in healthy donors. PCR amplification relied on 60 Vbeta primers (plus 13 Jbeta primers). Only in-frame clones appear in the TCRdb table, and some are missing; sequencing was by immunoSEQ multiplex PCR. The repertoire consists of 99,000 or so clones, with over 65% occurring once and the leading ten covering more than 8%. Sequenced input: PBMCs. All receptors derive from a man aged 40-49 years in good health and CMV-seropositive.

V gene TRBV9 combines with J gene TRBJ1-2, with no clear D. This CDR3 spans 15 amino acids. Germline CDR1 is SGDLS and CDR2 is YYNGEE. Between the trimmed V and J ends, which lost 4 bases and 8 bases, there was a span of 21 bases. CDR3: CASSSNSAGLGGYTF. The CDR3 bases are TGTGCCAGCAGCTCCAACAGTGCCGGTCTTGGAGGCTACACCTTC. Full variable domain (remainder filled in from reference TRBV9 and TRBJ1-2): DSGVTQTPKHLITATGQRVTLRCSPRSGDLSVYWYQQSLDQGLQFLIQYYNGEERAKGNILERFSAQQFPDLHSELNLSSLELGDSALYFCASSSNSAGLGGYTFGSGTRLTVV.

The chain is built from TRBV18 and TRBJ2-3; a possible D gene is TRBD1 (6 bases). V was cut by 2 bases and J by 6 bases, with 15 bases left in between. This CDR3 region has 15 residues. The germline CDR1 and CDR2 sequences are KGHSH and LQKENI. CDR3 bases: TGTGCCAGCTCACCATTGGGACACACGAGTGATACGCAGTATTTT. Protein: CASSPLGHTSDTQYF.

This clone was observed once. The chain uses TRBV14 and TRBJ1-4; D remains ambiguous. V gave up 1 base and J gave up 7 bases, with 4 bases separating them. The germline V gene has CDR1 SGHDN and CDR2 FVKESK. This CDR3 contains 12 residues. In DNA form, the CDR3 reads TGTGCCAGCAGCCAAGCGGGTGAAAAACTGTTTTTT. Amino acids: CASSQAGEKLFF. The variable domain in full, with the rest retrieved from reference TRBV14 and TRBJ1-4, is EAGVTQFPSHSVIEKGQTVTLRCDPISGHDNLYWYRRVMGKEIKFLLHFVKESKQDESGMPNNRFLAERTGGTYSTLKVQPAELEDSGVYFCASSQAGEKLFFGSGTQLSVL.

The genes are TRBV25-1 and TRBJ1-5; D unresolved. With 6 bases removed from V and 3 bases from J, the gap between germline ends came to 9 bases. The CDR3 is made up of 13 amino acids. Germline values: CDR1 MGHDK, CDR2 SYGVNS. The CDR3 sequence: CASSHGLNQPQHF. As DNA, the CDR3 is TGTGCCAGCAGCCATGGGCTCAATCAGCCCCAGCATTTT. Using reference TRBV25-1 and TRBJ1-5 for the parts outside the CDR3, the full variable domain is EADIYQTPRYLVIGTGKKITLECSQTMGHDKMYWYQQDPGMELHLIHYSYGVNSTEKGDLSSESTVSRIRTEHFPLTLESARPSHTSQYLCASSHGLNQPQHFGDGTRLSIL.

The CDR3 here is CASGQTYEQYF. The CDR3 DNA reads as TGTGCCAGTGGACAGACCTACGAGCAGTACTTC. The V and J genes are TRBV19 and TRBJ2-7, with D maybe TRBD1 (6 bases). Trimming cost V 8 bases and J 2 bases, with 7 bases left between them. Looked up from germline, CDR1 is LNHDA and CDR2 is SQIVND (reference sequence). This CDR3 is built from 11 residues.

V gene TRBV30 combines with J gene TRBJ2-3; TRBD2 aligns across 9 bases. This CDR3 region has 15 residues. Germline V gives CDR1 GTSNPN, CDR2 SVGIG (reference sequence). V trimming: 4 bases; J trimming: 1 base; junction bases outside the gene matches: 6. In DNA form, the CDR3 reads TGTGCCTGGACAAAAGGCGGGAGGGGCACAGATACGCAGTATTTT. It translates to CAWTKGGRGTDTQYF.

The V gene is TRBV11-2, the J gene TRBJ1-1; TRBD1 matches at 10 bases. Germline loops: CDR1 SGHAT, CDR2 FQNNGV. Losses at the gene ends were 5 bases for V and 5 bases for J; bases not matched to a gene: 11. The CDR3 spans 16 residues. The CDR3 DNA sequence: TGTGCCAGCAGCCATCGACAGGGGGCTTTGGGGACTGAAGCTTTCTTT. Its translation: CASSHRQGALGTEAFF.

Notes on this clone: The junction departs from the called germline gene at one end, perhaps through a read error. V and J are TRBV7-7 and TRBJ2-7; 10 nucleotides agree with TRBD1. The CDR3 is 14 amino acids. The germline gives CDR1 SSHAT, CDR2 FNYEAQ (reference sequence). The CDR3 region is CASSLGTGESEQYF. CDR3 coding DNA: TGTGCTAGCAGCTTAGGGACAGGGGAAAGCGAGCAGTACTTC. The entire variable domain, with the rest obtained from reference TRBV7-7 and TRBJ2-7, is as follows: GAGVSQSPRYKVTKRGQDVTLRCDPISSHATLYWYQQALGQGPEFLTYFNYEAQPDKSGLPSDRFSAERPEGSISTLTIQRTEQRDSAMYRCASSLGTGESEQYFGPGTRLTVT.

The chain employs TRBV6-1 and TRBJ2-7, with D uncertain. V was pared by 3 bases and J by 2 bases, with 11 bases between. Per germline, CDR1 MNHNS and CDR2 SASEGT. The CDR3 contains 14 residues. The CDR3 loop reads CASSESLPPYEQYF. CDR3 coding DNA: TGTGCCAGCAGTGAGAGTCTCCCACCCTACGAGCAGTACTTC.

The chain links TRBV5-1 to TRBJ2-7; 9 bases agree with TRBD2. This CDR3 comprises 15 residues. The V gene end was trimmed by 3 bases and the J gene end by 6 bases; junction bases not matched to a gene: 10. Germline V gene lookup returns CDR1 SGHRS and CDR2 YFSETQ. CDR3 in amino acids: CASSSLAGVGREQYF. In nucleotides, the CDR3 is TGCGCCAGCAGCTCCTTAGCGGGAGTTGGCCGCGAGCAGTACTTC.

The V and J genes are TRBV7-9 and TRBJ1-3, with TRBD1 matching over 8 bases. Germline-derived CDR1 and CDR2 are SEHNR and FQNEAQ (reference sequence). V shed 5 bases, J shed 3 bases, and the junction held 12 bases outside the gene matches. The CDR3 loop spans 17 amino acids. CDR3 region: CASSRRGDDRGGNTIYF. As DNA, the CDR3 is TGTGCCAGCAGCCGCCGGGGGGATGACAGGGGTGGAAACACCATATATTTT.

This clone occurred a few times. The CDR3 here is CASSLFGGTTDNEQFF. The CDR3 DNA follows: TGTGCCAGCAGCTTATTTGGGGGGACTACTGACAATGAGCAGTTCTTC. V is TRBV11-1 and J is TRBJ2-1, with TRBD2 matching 7 bases. This CDR3 comprises 16 residues. V was pared by 2 bases and J by 5 bases, with 9 bases of the junction left unmatched. Germline V lookup: CDR1 SGHAT, CDR2 FQDESV (reference sequence).

The CDR3 DNA reads TGTGCTAGTGGTTTGGTTCTGGCTAGCGGATACAATGAGCAGTTCTTC. It translates to CASGLVLASGYNEQFF. This chain connects TRBV12-5 to TRBJ2-1; 7 bases map to TRBD2. The germline gives CDR1 LGHNT, CDR2 FRNRAP. The junction had 6 bases not matched to a gene; V was cut back by 0 bases and J by 4 bases. There are 16 residues in the CDR3.

This chain uses TRBV4-2 with TRBJ1-2, with D uncertain. The CDR3 is 14 amino acids. Trimming shortened V by 1 base and J by 5 bases, and 11 bases separated the two germline ends. The germline V gene has CDR1 LGHNA and CDR2 YNFKEQ. CDR3 sequence reads: CASSQAGYLYGYTF. DNA of the CDR3: TGTGCCAGCAGCCAAGCGGGGTATCTGTATGGCTACACCTTC.

This clone has a handful of counts. The rearrangement joins TRBV7-9 to TRBJ1-1; tentatively, D is TRBD1 (5 bases). CDR1 is SEHNR, CDR2 FQNEAQ, per germline (reference sequence). V gave up 8 bases and J gave up 1 base, with 20 bases separating them. This CDR3 region has 16 residues. CDR3 sequence: CASQREEGKGNTEAFF. The CDR3 region has the DNA TGTGCCAGCCAGCGAGAGGAGGGGAAGGGGAACACTGAAGCTTTCTTT. The variable domain in full, with the rest retrieved from reference TRBV7-9 and TRBJ1-1, is DTGVSQNPRHKITKRGQNVTFRCDPISEHNRLYWYRQTLGQGPEFLTYFQNEAQLEKSRLLSDRFSAERPKGSFSTLEIQRTEQGDSAMYLCASQREEGKGNTEAFFGQGTRLTVV.

The chain links TRBV7-3 to TRBJ2-1; 7 nucleotides match TRBD2. The CDR3 length is 15 residues. The V gene end was trimmed by 4 bases and the J gene end by 2 bases; junction bases not matched to a gene: 5. Germline V lookup: CDR1 SGHTA, CDR2 FQGTGA. This CDR3 reads CASSSSGNTYNEQFF. In nucleotides, the CDR3 is TGTGCCAGCAGCTCTAGCGGAAACACCTACAATGAGCAGTTCTTC.

The rearrangement uses TRBV4-1 and TRBJ2-1, with D maybe TRBD1 (6 bases). V lost 1 base and J 8 bases, leaving 12 bases between the germline ends. Per germline, CDR1 MGHRA and CDR2 YSYEKL. The CDR3 contains 14 residues. CDR3 sequence (DNA): TGCGCCAGCAGCCAAGTGGGGGCGCGGGATGAGCAGTTCTTC. Encoded protein: CASSQVGARDEQFF.

The rearrangement uses TRBV28 and TRBJ2-5, with 10 bases identical to TRBD1. V shed 10 bases and J 11 bases; nucleotides not matched to a gene: 10. The CDR3 spans 12 residues. Looked up from germline, CDR1 is MDHEN and CDR2 is SYDVKM. The CDR3 region has the DNA TGTGCCACCGGGACAGGGGTCGGGGAGCAGTACTTC. It specifies CATGTGVGEQYF.

J is TRBJ1-2 and V is TRBV19, with TRBD1 matching over 9 bases. The length of the CDR3 is 16 residues. Unmatched junction bases numbered 13, after V lost 3 bases and J lost 8 bases. Germline values: CDR1 LNHDA, CDR2 SQIVND (reference sequence). CDR3 sequence (DNA): TGTGCCAGTAGTATCGGCACGGGACAGGGATTGGCCGGCTACACCTTC. Residues: CASSIGTGQGLAGYTF.

This clone was seen more than once but under ten times. V gene TRBV11-2 combines with J gene TRBJ2-1; 8 bases are a match to TRBD2. The germline V gene encodes CDR1 SGHAT and CDR2 FQNNGV. Trimming cost V 4 bases and J 7 bases; bases outside gene matches: 3. This CDR3 comprises 13 residues. CDR3 DNA: TGTGCCAGCAGCTCTCGACTAGCGAATGAGCAGTTCTTC. It yields the protein CASSSRLANEQFF.

The V call is TRBV9, the J call TRBJ2-5, with 7 bases that match TRBD1. The CDR3 loop spans 13 amino acids. V gave up 7 bases and J gave up 1 base; unmatched junction bases: 4. CDR1 is SGDLS and CDR2 is YYNGEE in the germline V gene. The chain's CDR3 is CASRAGGQETQYF. CDR3 sequence (DNA): TGTGCCAGCCGGGCAGGGGGCCAAGAGACCCAGTACTTC.

The chain has TRBV7-6 and TRBJ2-3; the match to TRBD1 covers 9 bases. The CDR3 runs 15 residues. Germline V lookup: CDR1 SGHVS, CDR2 FNYEAQ. After removal of 0 bases from V and 4 bases from J, the junction contained 2 bases not matched to a gene. The CDR3 here is CASSLATGGPDTQYF. In DNA, the CDR3 is TGTGCCAGCAGCTTAGCGACAGGGGGGCCAGATACGCAGTATTTT.

The rearrangement joins TRBV4-2 to TRBJ1-4, with 7 bases identical to TRBD1. Looked up from germline, CDR1 is LGHNA and CDR2 is YNFKEQ. The CDR3 extends over 16 amino acids. V was pared by 0 bases and J by 8 bases, with 9 bases of the junction left unmatched. The CDR3 region has the DNA TGTGCCAGCAGCCAAGATGGTGACAGGGTTAAGGAAAAACTGTTTTTT. Translation: CASSQDGDRVKEKLFF.

V usage is TRBV13 and J usage is TRBJ1-5, with TRBD1 identical over 8 bases. Losses at the gene ends were 8 bases for V and 2 bases for J; bases not matched to a gene: 8. The CDR3 has 15 amino acids. From germline, CDR1 is PRHDT and CDR2 FYEKMQ (reference sequence). Here the CDR3 reads CASARRGQGNQPQHF. CDR3 DNA: TGTGCCAGCGCCCGGAGGGGACAGGGCAATCAGCCCCAGCATTTT.

This sequence joins TRBV9 and TRBJ1-1, with D maybe TRBD1 (5 bases). Trimming took 3 bases from V and 0 from J, leaving 15 bases between them. Germline V lookup: CDR1 SGDLS, CDR2 YYNGEE. The CDR3 is 16 amino acids. CDR3 sequence (DNA): TGTGCCAGCAGCGCCGTTCAGGGATTTATGAACACTGAAGCTTTCTTT. Translated, it gives CASSAVQGFMNTEAFF.

The gene calls are TRBV27 and TRBJ2-1; D possibly corresponds to TRBD2 (5 bases). Per germline, CDR1 MNHEY and CDR2 SMNVEV (reference sequence). CDR3 length equals 14 residues. Between the trimmed V and J ends, which lost 6 bases and 10 bases, there was a span of 19 bases. The CDR3 coding sequence is TGTGCCAGCAGGAAACCCCGACCGGGCGGGGAGCAGTTCTTC. Its protein product is CASRKPRPGGEQFF.

The chain uses TRBV28 and TRBJ2-1, with D possibly matching TRBD1 (7 bases). Germline V gene lookup returns CDR1 MDHEN and CDR2 SYDVKM. The V end was cut by 2 bases, the J end by 7 bases, with 15 bases between. CDR3 length equals 15 residues. The CDR3 region is CASSLIRAGGNEQFF. The CDR3 DNA sequence: TGTGCCAGCAGTTTAATTAGGGCAGGGGGGAATGAGCAGTTCTTC. The whole variable domain, filled in from reference TRBV28 and TRBJ2-1, reads DVKVTQSSRYLVKRTGEKVFLECVQDMDHENMFWYRQDPGLGLRLIYFSYDVKMKEKGDIPEGYSVSREKKERFSLILESASTNQTSMYLCASSLIRAGGNEQFFGPGTRLTVL.